The 32 T cell receptor beta chains below were found in one sample sequenced in a study of T cells in Graves' hyperthyroidism and ophthalmopathy. Amplification of TCR beta CDR3 regions was performed using RNA transcripts as template. When the TCR CDR3 underwent first-round RT-PCR, the HTBI primer set was used. TCRdb called the multiplex PCR reads again in MiXCR, with one record for every CDR3 protein. The sample carries approximately 210,000 distinct CDR3 sequences, about 15% recorded once. The sequencing sample was made of blood. The source is a man in his fifties or sixties with Graves' hyperthyroidism.

This clonotype was recorded at least ten times. The V call is TRBV6-5, the J call TRBJ1-1; D uncertain. CDR3 size: 15 residues. The V end lost 0 bases, the J end lost 1 base, and 9 bases lay between the germline ends. Germline loops: CDR1 MNHEY, CDR2 SVGAGI. CDR3 sequence: CASSYSIAGNTEAFF. Written as DNA, the CDR3 is TGTGCCAGCAGTTACTCGATTGCGGGGAACACTGAAGCTTTCTTT.

J is TRBJ2-7 and V is TRBV20-1, with TRBD2 identical over 8 bases. CDR3 size: 14 residues. J lost 7 bases, V lost 7 bases, and 15 bases had no gene match. The V gene's germline CDR1 is DFQATT and CDR2 SNEGSKA (reference sequence). CDR3 loop: CSGESSGFLREQYF. The CDR3 DNA reads as TGCAGTGGCGAATCTAGCGGGTTCCTTAGGGAGCAGTACTTC.

This clonotype showed up just a few times. The chain combines TRBV4-3 with TRBJ2-3; D is uncertain. CDR3 size: 14 residues. Germline values: CDR1 LGHNA, CDR2 YSLEER. Trimming removed 0 bases at V and 2 bases at J, with 6 bases between. The CDR3 DNA reads as TGCGCCAGCAGCCAAGATCGGCACACAGATACGCAGTATTTT. It translates to CASSQDRHTDTQYF.

V usage is TRBV12-3 or TRBV12-4 and J usage is TRBJ2-2; 7 bases agree with TRBD2. The CDR3 consists of 14 residues. V lost 3 bases and J lost 5; bases outside the gene matches: 3. The CDR3 nucleotides are TGTGCCAGCAGTTTGAGGGAGGGAACCGGGGAGCTGTTTTTT. Translation: CASSLREGTGELFF.

This clonotype has more than one count but fewer than ten. The chain joins TRBV12-3 or TRBV12-4 to TRBJ2-3; TRBD2 is a possible D gene (5 bases). The length of the CDR3 is 15 residues. Trimming removed 2 bases at V and 1 base at J, with 10 bases between. CDR3 amino acids: CASSLRISGTDTQYF. The CDR3 region has the DNA TGTGCCAGCAGTTTAAGGATTAGCGGCACAGATACGCAGTATTTT.

The J gene is TRBJ1-4, the V gene TRBV12-3 or TRBV12-4; TRBD1 might be the D (5 bases). This CDR3 contains 15 residues. Trimming left V 3 bases short and J 3 bases short, with 11 bases between. CDR3 amino acids: CASSFGQGPNEKLFF. CDR3 nucleotide sequence: TGTGCCAGCAGTTTTGGCCAGGGCCCTAATGAAAAACTGTTTTTT.

Points on this clonotype: A much bigger clone sits one base away, suggesting this may be a read error. The chain employs TRBV20-1 and TRBJ1-1, with D hard to call. V was shortened by 3 bases and J by 1 base, with 9 bases between the two germline ends. The CDR3 runs 13 residues. Germline V gives CDR1 DFQATT, CDR2 SNEGSKA (reference sequence). CDR3 region: CSASPDTNTEAFF. CDR3 nucleotides: TGCAGTGCTAGCCCCGACACGAACACTGAAGCTTTCTTT.

This clonotype has only a few counts. This rearrangement joins TRBV6-1 to TRBJ2-2; D is perhaps TRBD1 (6 bases). The V and J ends lost 5 bases and 8 bases respectively, with 15 bases between them. Germline-derived CDR1 and CDR2 are MNHNS and SASEGT. The length of the CDR3 is 14 residues. In DNA form, the CDR3 reads TGTGCCAGCAGTATAAGGGACATTCAAGGGGAGCTGTTTTTT. Its protein product is CASSIRDIQGELFF.

The rearrangement uses TRBV5-5 and TRBJ1-2, with 7 nucleotides matching TRBD1. V gave up 0 bases and J gave up 8 bases; unmatched junction bases: 4. The CDR3 sequence is 13 residues long. Germline lookup yields CDR1 SGHKS and CDR2 YYEKEE (reference sequence). The chain's CDR3 is CASSLGQGTGYTF. The CDR3 coding sequence is TGTGCCAGCAGCTTGGGACAGGGAACCGGCTACACCTTC. The whole variable domain, filled in from reference TRBV5-5 and TRBJ1-2, reads DAGVTQSPTHLIKTRGQQVTLRCSPISGHKSVSWYQQVLGQGPQFIFQYYEKEERGRGNFPDRFSARQFPNYSSELNVNALLLGDSALYLCASSLGQGTGYTFGSGTRLTVV.

The chain uses TRBV20-1 and TRBJ1-2, with D possibly being TRBD1 (6 bases). The V end lost 2 bases, the J end lost 4 bases, and 14 bases lay between the germline ends. This CDR3 region has 14 residues. The V gene's germline CDR1 is DFQATT and CDR2 SNEGSKA (reference sequence). CDR3 DNA: TGCAGTGCTAGAAGGGGGGGCAGGGGCTATGGCTACACCTTC. Protein product: CSARRGGRGYGYTF.

This clonotype has at least ten counts. The V and J genes are TRBV20-1 and TRBJ1-2; tentative D call: TRBD1 (5 bases). Germline loops: CDR1 DFQATT, CDR2 SNEGSKA (reference sequence). The CDR3 runs 12 residues. Trimming left V 1 base short and J 7 bases short, with 10 bases between. Here the CDR3 reads CSARAGPGGYTF. The CDR3 DNA sequence: TGCAGTGCTAGAGCGGGGCCCGGTGGCTACACCTTC.

The rearrangement links TRBV4-1 to TRBJ2-4; 10 bases align to TRBD2. V lost 6 bases, J lost 1 base, and 6 bases stayed unmatched. The CDR3 extends over 16 amino acids. Looked up from germline, CDR1 is MGHRA and CDR2 is YSYEKL. This chain's CDR3 is CASSILAGVAKNIQYF. CDR3 DNA sequence: TGCGCCAGCAGTATCCTAGCGGGAGTCGCCAAAAACATTCAGTACTTC.

The gene calls are TRBV10-2 and TRBJ2-7, with D possibly matching TRBD1 (5 bases). The germline V gene has CDR1 WSHSY and CDR2 SAAADI. The CDR3 loop spans 12 amino acids. Trimming left V 7 bases short and J 6 bases short, with 13 bases between. CDR3 nucleotides: TGCGCCAGCAAACCGAGCCAGGGCGAGCAGTACTTC. It is translated as CASKPSQGEQYF.

The V and J genes are TRBV5-4 and TRBJ2-6; TRBD2 aligns across 7 bases. Germline-derived CDR1 and CDR2 are SGHNT and YYREEE (reference sequence). Trimming took 3 bases from V and 0 from J; bases not matched to a gene: 9. The CDR3 has 18 residues. CDR3 bases: TGTGCCAGCAGCTCCCCGGGGGGAGGGTACTCTGGGGCCAACGTCCTGACTTTC. Translation: CASSSPGGGYSGANVLTF.

At least ten counts were recorded for this clonotype. The CDR3 protein is CASSPVTGLAGFYEQYF. DNA for the CDR3: TGTGCCAGCAGCCCAGTCACAGGACTAGCGGGATTCTACGAGCAGTACTTC. The chain employs TRBV11-2 and TRBJ2-7; 12 bases are a match to TRBD2. The germline CDR1 and CDR2 sequences are SGHAT and FQNNGV. The trim removed 5 bases at V and 3 bases at J, leaving 11 bases unmatched. The CDR3 loop spans 17 amino acids. The full variable domain, completed using reference TRBV11-2 and TRBJ2-7, is EAGVAQSPRYKIIEKRQSVAFWCNPISGHATLYWYQQILGQGPKLLIQFQNNGVVDDSQLPKDRFSAERLKGVDSTLKIQPAKLEDSAVYLCASSPVTGLAGFYEQYFGPGTRLTVT.

Many counts were recorded for this clonotype. V gene TRBV28 combines with J gene TRBJ1-2; 7 positions agree with TRBD1. Trimming took 3 bases from V and 1 from J; bases not matched to a gene: 2. The CDR3 loop spans 14 amino acids. CDR1 and CDR2 (germline): MDHEN, SYDVKM. CDR3 sequence (DNA): TGTGCCAGCAGTTTCGGGACAGATAACTATGGCTACACCTTC. It yields the protein CASSFGTDNYGYTF.

This clonotype was counted only a few times. The chain joins TRBV18 to TRBJ2-3; D possibly uses TRBD1 or TRBD2 (6 bases each). V was shortened by 10 bases and J by 2 bases, with 19 bases between the two germline ends. Germline assignment: CDR1 KGHSH and CDR2 LQKENI. There are 15 residues in the CDR3. The chain's CDR3 is CATLGPGAYTDTQYF. Here the CDR3 DNA reads TGTGCCACCCTAGGCCCGGGGGCCTACACAGATACGCAGTATTTT.

This clonotype appeared many times. The V and J genes are TRBV7-9 and TRBJ2-2; D is ambiguous. The CDR3 has 14 amino acids. V lost 7 bases to trimming and J lost 1 base, with 10 bases between them. Germline V CDR1 and CDR2: SEHNR, FQNEAQ (reference sequence). CDR3 loop: CASIPSLNTGELFF. The CDR3 nucleotides are TGTGCCAGCATCCCCTCCCTGAACACCGGGGAGCTGTTTTTT.

V is TRBV24-1 and J is TRBJ2-2, with 10 bases matching TRBD1. CDR3 size: 15 residues. Per the germline V gene, CDR1 is KGHDR and CDR2 is SFDVKD. V was pared by 9 bases and J by 3 bases, with 6 bases of the junction left unmatched. CDR3 protein: CATRGQGDYTGELFF. CDR3 DNA sequence: TGTGCCACCCGAGGACAGGGGGATTACACCGGGGAGCTGTTTTTT.

The V and J genes are TRBV2 and TRBJ2-7; 8 bases map to TRBD1. The CDR3 is 13 residues long. CDR1 and CDR2 (germline): SNHLY, FYNNEI. J gave up 3 bases and V 11 bases, and 9 bases lay outside the gene matches. This CDR3 is CAVQGQVRYEQYF. The CDR3 DNA reads as TGTGCCGTACAGGGACAGGTTCGCTACGAGCAGTACTTC.

V is TRBV18 and J is TRBJ2-7; 12 positions match TRBD2. Germline loops: CDR1 KGHSH, CDR2 LQKENI. Trimming removed 3 bases from V and 7 bases from J; junction bases left unmatched: 4. This CDR3 has 14 residues. The CDR3 DNA sequence: TGTGCCAGCTCACCCGGACTAGCGGGGAGTGAGCAGTACTTC. This translates into CASSPGLAGSEQYF.

The genes are TRBV7-2 and TRBJ1-5, with a weak D call TRBD1 (6 bases). This CDR3 comprises 15 residues. With 2 bases removed from V and 8 bases from J, the gap between germline ends came to 16 bases. CDR1 SGHTA and CDR2 FQGNSA come from the germline V gene. The CDR3 spells CASSLRGQWEKPQHF. The CDR3 bases are TGTGCCAGCAGCTTAAGGGGACAATGGGAAAAGCCCCAGCATTTT.

This sequence joins TRBV7-9 and TRBJ1-1; maybe TRBD1 (5 bases). CDR1 and CDR2 from the germline V gene are SEHNR and FQNEAQ (reference sequence). The CDR3 is 14 amino acids. The V end lost 4 bases, the J end lost 4 bases, and 13 bases lay between the germline ends. The CDR3 sequence is CASSSFHGGTEAFF. CDR3 sequence (DNA): TGTGCCAGCAGCTCCTTTCATGGGGGCACTGAAGCTTTCTTT.

This clonotype was found many times. The chain joins TRBV7-2 to TRBJ1-2; D is ambiguous. Trimming took off 5 bases at V and 4 bases at J, with 8 bases between the two ends. The CDR3 extends over 12 amino acids. Germline assignment: CDR1 SGHTA and CDR2 FQGNSA. The chain's CDR3 is CASSQRGYGYTF. CDR3 bases: TGTGCCAGCAGCCAACGGGGCTATGGCTACACCTTC.

This chain joins TRBV11-3 and TRBJ2-5; tentatively, D is TRBD1 (5 bases). This CDR3 has 14 residues. Germline CDR1 is SGHNT and CDR2 is YENEEA. Trimming left V 2 bases short and J 4 bases short, with 11 bases between. CDR3 DNA: TGTGCCAGCAGCTTACGGGCAGGGCTAGAGACCCAGTACTTC. Its translation: CASSLRAGLETQYF.

This clonotype was recorded a few times. CDR3 protein: CASSRPRVSYEQYF. In DNA, the CDR3 is TGTGCCAGCAGCCGCCCCAGGGTTAGCTACGAGCAGTACTTC. The chain combines TRBV5-6 with TRBJ2-7; D perhaps matches TRBD1 (5 bases). CDR3 length equals 14 residues. The germline CDR1 and CDR2 sequences are SGHDT and YYEEEE. V was clipped by 4 bases and J by 3 bases, with 14 bases between them.

This sequence joins TRBV6-2 or TRBV6-3 and TRBJ2-7, with 8 bases matching TRBD2. Germline lookup yields CDR1 MNHEY and CDR2 SVGEGT. The CDR3 length is 15 residues. Germline trimming cut 2 bases from V and 5 bases from J; bases unmatched to any gene: 8. For the CDR3, the DNA is TGTGCCAGCAGTTACCGGGGGGGGGGCTTGGACGAGCAGTACTTC. As protein: CASSYRGGGLDEQYF.

This clonotype was counted a few times. V usage is TRBV7-8 and J usage is TRBJ2-7; no definite D call. V shed 2 bases and J shed 0 bases, with 5 bases lying between them. Germline loops: CDR1 SGHVS, CDR2 FQNEAQ. The CDR3 sequence is 13 residues long. DNA for the CDR3: TGTGCCAGCAGCTTAAGAACCTCCTACGAGCAGTACTTC. Translated, it gives CASSLRTSYEQYF.

In its sample, this clonotype was seen many times. This chain uses TRBV27 with TRBJ2-5; perhaps D is TRBD1 or TRBD2 (5 bases each). CDR1 is MNHEY, CDR2 SMNVEV, per germline (reference sequence). The V end was cut by 6 bases, the J end by 1 base, with 12 bases between. CDR3 length: 14 amino acids. CDR3 sequence: CASSKGRIQETQYF. DNA of the CDR3: TGTGCCAGCAGCAAGGGACGGATCCAAGAGACCCAGTACTTC.

This clonotype was seen more than once but under ten times. V and J are TRBV9 and TRBJ2-5, with 7 bases fitting TRBD2. The CDR3 covers 15 residues. V shed 7 bases and J 3 bases; nucleotides not matched to a gene: 12. CDR1 is SGDLS and CDR2 is YYNGEE in the germline V gene. The CDR3 spells CASSPTGGFEETQYF. The CDR3 nucleotides read TGTGCCAGCTCCCCTACGGGGGGTTTTGAAGAGACCCAGTACTTC. Using reference TRBV9 and TRBJ2-5 for the parts outside the CDR3, the full variable domain is DSGVTQTPKHLITATGQRVTLRCSPRSGDLSVYWYQQSLDQGLQFLIQYYNGEERAKGNILERFSAQQFPDLHSELNLSSLELGDSALYFCASSPTGGFEETQYFGPGTRLLVL.

This clonotype has a count of ten or more. The V and J genes are TRBV28 and TRBJ2-5, with 9 bases aligning to TRBD2. Germline CDR1 MDHEN, CDR2 SYDVKM. V shed 2 bases and J 5 bases; nucleotides not matched to a gene: 6. The CDR3 runs 15 residues. CDR3 coding DNA: TGTGCCAGCAGTTTAGGTAGCGGGAGTAGGGAGACCCAGTACTTC. It yields the protein CASSLGSGSRETQYF.

This clonotype turned up a few times. This rearrangement joins TRBV7-9 to TRBJ2-2; D is undetermined. The V end was cut by 0 bases, the J end by 6 bases, with 11 bases between. The CDR3 runs to 15 residues. Germline-derived CDR1 and CDR2 are SEHNR and FQNEAQ (reference sequence). CDR3 coding DNA: TGTGCCAGCAGCTTAGCCCTAGGCCTCGCCGGGGAGCTGTTTTTT. Translating gives CASSLALGLAGELFF.